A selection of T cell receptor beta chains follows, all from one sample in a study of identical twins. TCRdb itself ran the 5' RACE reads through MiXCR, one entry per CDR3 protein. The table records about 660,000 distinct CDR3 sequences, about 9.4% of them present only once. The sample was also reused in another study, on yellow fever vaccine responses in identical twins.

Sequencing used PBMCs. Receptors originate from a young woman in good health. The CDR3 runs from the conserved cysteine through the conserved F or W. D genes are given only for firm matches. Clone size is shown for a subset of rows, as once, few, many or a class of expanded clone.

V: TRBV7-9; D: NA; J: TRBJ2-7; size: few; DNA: TGTGCCAGCAGCTTAGCCTTCAGGGGCTACGAGCAGTACTTC; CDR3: CASSLAFRGYEQYF
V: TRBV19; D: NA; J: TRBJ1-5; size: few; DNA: TGTGCCAGTACCCAGGTCTCTCCTAGCAATCAGCCCCAGCATTTT; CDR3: CASTQVSPSNQPQHF
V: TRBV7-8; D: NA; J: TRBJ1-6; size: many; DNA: TGTGCCAGCAGCTTAGTGGGTCAGGAAAGCTCCTATAATTCACCCCTCCACTTT; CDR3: CASSLVGQESSYNSPLHF
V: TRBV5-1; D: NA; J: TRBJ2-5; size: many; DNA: TGCGCCAGCAGCTTGGTTGTTTCAAAGGGAGAGACCCAGTACTTC; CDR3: CASSLVVSKGETQYF
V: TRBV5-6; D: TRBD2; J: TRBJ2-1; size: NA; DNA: TGTGCCAGCAGACCGTTCCTCCGGGGTAGCGGGAGGTCCTACAATGAGCAGTTCTTC; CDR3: CASRPFLRGSGRSYNEQFF
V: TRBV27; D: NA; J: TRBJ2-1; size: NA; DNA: TGTGCCAGCAGTACACTCCGGGACACATCCTACAATGAGCAGTTCTTC; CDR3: CASSTLRDTSYNEQFF
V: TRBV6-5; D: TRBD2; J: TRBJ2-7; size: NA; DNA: TGTGCCAGCAGTTTGTATAGCGGGAGCGGCGAGCAGTACTTC; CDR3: CASSLYSGSGEQYF
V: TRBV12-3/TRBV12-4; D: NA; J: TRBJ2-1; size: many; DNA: TGTGCCAGCAGTTTTCCCATTGGCAATGAGCAGTTCTTC; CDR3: CASSFPIGNEQFF
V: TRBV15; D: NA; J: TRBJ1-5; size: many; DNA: TGTGCCACCAGCAGGATGGGACCGGGGCCCCAGCATTTT; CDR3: CATSRMGPGPQHF
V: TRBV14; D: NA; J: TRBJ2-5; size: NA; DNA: TGTGCCAGCAGCCAAGAGGTCAAGACCCAGTACTTC; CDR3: CASSQEVKTQYF
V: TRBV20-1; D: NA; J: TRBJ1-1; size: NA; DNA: TGCAGTGCTAGAGTAACAGGGAAAATGAACACTGAAGCTTTCTTT; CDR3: CSARVTGKMNTEAFF
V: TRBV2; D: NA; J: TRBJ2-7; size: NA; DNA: TGTGCCAGCAGTACGACAGGATGGCGGGGCGGCCAGTACTTC; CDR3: CASSTTGWRGGQYF
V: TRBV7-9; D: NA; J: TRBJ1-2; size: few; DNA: TGTGCCAGCAGCTGGGGGGAGAGTGGCTACACCTTC; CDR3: CASSWGESGYTF
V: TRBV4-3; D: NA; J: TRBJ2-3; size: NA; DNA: TGCGCCAGCAGCCAAGAGGGCAGGGAAACAGATACGCAGTATTTT; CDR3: CASSQEGRETDTQYF
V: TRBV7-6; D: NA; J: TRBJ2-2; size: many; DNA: TGTGCCAGCAGCTCACGTGAGGCCGGGGAGCTGTTTTTT; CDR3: CASSSREAGELFF
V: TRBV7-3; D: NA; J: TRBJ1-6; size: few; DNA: TGTGCCAGCAGCCCGTACGGGACCCCGGGATCACCCCTCCACTTT; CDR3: CASSPYGTPGSPLHF
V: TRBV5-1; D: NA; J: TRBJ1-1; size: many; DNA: TGCGCCAGCAGCTCGAGAGGTGCCACTGAAGCTTTCTTT; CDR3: CASSSRGATEAFF
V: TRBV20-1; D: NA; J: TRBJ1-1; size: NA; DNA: TGCAGTGCTAGAGAGGGGGCAGGAGGCACTGAAGCTTTCTTT; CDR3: CSAREGAGGTEAFF
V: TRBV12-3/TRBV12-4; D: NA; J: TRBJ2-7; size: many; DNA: TGTGCCAGCAGTTTAACAGAAAGGAACGAGCAGTACTTC; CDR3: CASSLTERNEQYF
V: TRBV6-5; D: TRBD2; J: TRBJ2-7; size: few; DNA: TGTGCCAGCAGTTACGGGCGGGGGGTGAGAGAGCAGTACTTC; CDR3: CASSYGRGVREQYF
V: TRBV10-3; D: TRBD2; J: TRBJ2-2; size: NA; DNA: TGTGCCTTCAGTTTTCTCGGGCTAGCGGCGAACACCGGGGAGCTGTTTTTT; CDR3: CAFSFLGLAANTGELFF
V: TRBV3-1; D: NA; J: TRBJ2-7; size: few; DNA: TGTGCCAGCGGCAAGGAAGGGGAGCAGTACTTC; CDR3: CASGKEGEQYF
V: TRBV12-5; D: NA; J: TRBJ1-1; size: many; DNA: TGTGCTAGTGGTGTCACAGGGTTGGGGAACACTGAAGCTTTCTTT; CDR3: CASGVTGLGNTEAFF
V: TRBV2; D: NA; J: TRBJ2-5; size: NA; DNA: TGTGCCAGCAGAGTCGTGGAGACCCAGTACTTC; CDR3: CASRVVETQYF
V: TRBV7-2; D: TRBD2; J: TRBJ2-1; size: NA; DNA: TGTGCCAGCAGTTTGAGCGTCAGCGGGGGGGCCCCAACTCGCGCGTCAGAGCAGTTCTTC; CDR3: CASSLSVSGGAPTRASEQFF
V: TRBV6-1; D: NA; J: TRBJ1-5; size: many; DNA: TGTGCCAGCAGCCCTGCCCGAAATCAGCCCCAGCATTTT; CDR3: CASSPARNQPQHF
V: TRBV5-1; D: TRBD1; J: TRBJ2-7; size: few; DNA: TGCGCCAGCAGCTTGGCAGGGACAGGGGGCCACCACGAGCAGTACTTC; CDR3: CASSLAGTGGHHEQYF
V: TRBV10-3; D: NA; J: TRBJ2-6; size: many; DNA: TGTGCCATCAGCTCGGACAGCCCCTCTTCCGGGGCCAACGTCCTGACTTTC; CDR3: CAISSDSPSSGANVLTF
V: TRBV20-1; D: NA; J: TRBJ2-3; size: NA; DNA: TGCAGTGCTTTTCTACCACTCCTCACAGATACGCAGTATTTT; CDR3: CSAFLPLLTDTQYF
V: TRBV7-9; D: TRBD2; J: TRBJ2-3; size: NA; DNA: TGTGCCAGCAGCTTACTCCAAAAGCGGGGGAGCACAGATACGCAGTATTTT; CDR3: CASSLLQKRGSTDTQYF
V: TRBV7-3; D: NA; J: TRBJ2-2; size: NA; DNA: TGTGCCAGCAGCCAAGTGGGGGGTCACACCGGGGAGCTGTTTTTT; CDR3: CASSQVGGHTGELFF
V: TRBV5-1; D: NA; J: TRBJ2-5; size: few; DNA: TGCGCCAGCAGCTGGTCTCAAGAGACCCAGTACTTC; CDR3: CASSWSQETQYF
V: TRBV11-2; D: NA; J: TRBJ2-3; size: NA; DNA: TGTGCCAGCAGCGGCGGGGGCAGGGCCGCAGATACGCAGTATTTT; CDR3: CASSGGGRAADTQYF
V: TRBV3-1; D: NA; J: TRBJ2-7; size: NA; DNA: TGTGCCAGCAGCCCTGTGTCTCCGGCCTACGAGCAGTACTTC; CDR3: CASSPVSPAYEQYF
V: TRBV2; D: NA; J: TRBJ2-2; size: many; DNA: TGTGCCAGCAGTGAAGCGCGAAAGACCGGGGAGCTGTTTTTT; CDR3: CASSEARKTGELFF
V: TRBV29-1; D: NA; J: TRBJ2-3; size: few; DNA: TGCAGCGCCTACCCGCCAGGCTTCACAGATACGCAGTATTTT; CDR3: CSAYPPGFTDTQYF
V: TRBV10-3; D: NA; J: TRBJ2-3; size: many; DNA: TGTGCCATCAGTGAGTCGGTAGGGGGAGCGGATACGCAGTATTTT; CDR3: CAISESVGGADTQYF
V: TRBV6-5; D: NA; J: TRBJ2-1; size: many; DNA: TGTGCCAGCAGTTACGCGCTAGATTCGGGCAATGAGCAGTTCTTC; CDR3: CASSYALDSGNEQFF
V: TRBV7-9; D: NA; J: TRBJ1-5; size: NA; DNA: TGTGCCAGCAGCGAGAGCACACGGAATCAGCCCCAGCATTTT; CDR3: CASSESTRNQPQHF